This T cell receptor (beta chain) stems from a study of T cells in Graves' hyperthyroidism and ophthalmopathy. Overall study findings and caveats: Most expanded thyroid clonotypes above 0.001 also appeared in blood.

This clonotype occurred many times. Its antigen is undetermined. With V trimmed by 5 bases and J by 0 bases, 11 bases remained unmatched. Germline CDR1 and CDR2: SGHRS and YFSETQ. The CDR3 covers 18 residues. Using RNA transcripts as the source, TCR beta CDR3 regions were amplified. TCR CDR3 underwent first-round RT-PCR with the HTBI primer set. One entry per CDR3 protein results from TCRdb running MiXCR on the multiplex PCR reads. The profile shows under 300,000 distinct CDR3 sequences, 15% of them singletons. The genes are TRBV5-1 and TRBJ2-2; 9 nucleotides agree with TRBD2. This clonotype was sampled from a woman aged 45-60 years with Graves' hyperthyroidism that later progressed to Graves' ophthalmopathy. Sample: blood. CDR3 in amino acids: CASRGIQREESNTGELFF. DNA of the CDR3: TGCGCCAGCAGGGGAATCCAGCGGGAGGAATCGAACACCGGGGAGCTGTTTTTT.